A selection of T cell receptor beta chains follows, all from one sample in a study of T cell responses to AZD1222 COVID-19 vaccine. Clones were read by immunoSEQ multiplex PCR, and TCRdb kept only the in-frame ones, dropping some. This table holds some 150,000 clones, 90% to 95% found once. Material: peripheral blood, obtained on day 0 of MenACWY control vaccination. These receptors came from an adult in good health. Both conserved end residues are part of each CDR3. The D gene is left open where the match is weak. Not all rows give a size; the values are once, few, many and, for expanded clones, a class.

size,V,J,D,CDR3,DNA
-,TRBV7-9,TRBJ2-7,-,CASSQGGRNEQYF,TGTGCCAGCTCACAAGGGGGGCGGAACGAGCAGTACTTC
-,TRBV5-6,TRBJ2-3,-,CASSLLSRFTDTQYF,TGTGCCAGCAGCTTGTTGAGCCGATTCACAGATACGCAGTATTTT
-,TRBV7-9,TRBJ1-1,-,CASSSRTGLGTEAFF,TGTGCCAGCAGCTCCAGGACGGGTTTGGGCACTGAAGCTTTCTTT
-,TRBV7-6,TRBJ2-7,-,CASSLGQAGTYEQYF,TGTGCCAGCAGCTTAGGCCAGGCTGGAACCTACGAGCAGTACTTC
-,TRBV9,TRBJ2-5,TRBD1,CASSTLQGEETQYF,TGTGCCAGCAGCACCTTACAGGGGGAAGAGACCCAGTACTTC
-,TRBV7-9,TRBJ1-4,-,CASSLEGANEKLFF,TGTGCCAGCAGCTTAGAGGGGGCTAATGAAAAACTGTTTTTT
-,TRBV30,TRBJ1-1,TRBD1,CAWSVLGTGVGTEAFF,TGTGCCTGGAGTGTATTGGGAACAGGGGTGGGCACTGAAGCTTTCTTT
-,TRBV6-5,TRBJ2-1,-,CASRPRAETRNEQFF,TGTGCCAGCAGGCCGCGGGCAGAGACACGAAATGAGCAGTTCTTC
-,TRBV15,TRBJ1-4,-,CATSATSGLNEKLFF,TGTGCCACCAGCGCCACAAGTGGCCTCAATGAAAAACTGTTTTTT
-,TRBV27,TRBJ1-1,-,CASIGAPPLGAFF,TGTGCCAGCATAGGCGCACCCCCTTTGGGGGCTTTCTTT
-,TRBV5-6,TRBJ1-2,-,CASRPGTPVTYGYTF,TGTGCCAGCAGGCCCGGGACACCCGTTACCTATGGCTACACCTTC
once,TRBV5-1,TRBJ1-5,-,CASSLDSGVNQPQHF,TGCGCCAGCAGCTTGGATTCAGGAGTCAATCAGCCCCAGCATTTT
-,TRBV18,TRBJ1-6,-,CASSPSRGVDSPLHF,TGTGCCAGCTCACCTAGTAGAGGGGTCGATTCACCCCTCCACTTT
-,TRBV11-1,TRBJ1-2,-,CASSPRQGTPNYGYTF,TGTGCCAGCAGTCCCCGGCAGGGGACGCCTAACTATGGCTACACCTTC
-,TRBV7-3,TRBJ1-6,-,CASSAHPGLSSPLHF,TGTGCCAGCAGCGCCCATCCAGGGTTGAGTTCACCCCTCCACTTT
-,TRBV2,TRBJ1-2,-,CASSERGGGYTF,TGTGCCAGCAGTGAGAGGGGTGGAGGCTACACCTTC
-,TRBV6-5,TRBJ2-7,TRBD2,CASASAGGSSYEQYF,TGTGCCAGCGCATCGGCGGGAGGGTCCTCCTACGAGCAGTACTTC
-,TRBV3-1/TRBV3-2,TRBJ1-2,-,CASSLTGFPRDGYTF,TGTGCCAGCAGCCTTACAGGGTTCCCACGGGATGGCTACACCTTC
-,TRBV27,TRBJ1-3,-,CASSLRGPGNTIYF,TGTGCCAGCAGTTTGAGGGGACCTGGAAACACCATATATTTT
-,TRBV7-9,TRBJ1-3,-,CASSWVPSGNTIYF,TGTGCCAGCAGTTGGGTTCCCTCTGGAAACACCATATATTTT
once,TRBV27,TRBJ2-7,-,CASSSVGTVAEQYF,TGTGCCAGCAGTTCAGTTGGAACAGTCGCCGAGCAGTACTTC
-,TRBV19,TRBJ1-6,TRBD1,CASMGARGVSPLHF,TGTGCCAGTATGGGAGCCAGGGGGGTCTCACCCCTCCACTTT
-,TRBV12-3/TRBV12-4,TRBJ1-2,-,CASSGLGGYTF,TGTGCCAGCAGCGGACTCGGGGGCTACACCTTC
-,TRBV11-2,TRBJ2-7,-,CASSPTGMGEQYF,TGTGCCAGCAGCCCAACAGGGATGGGCGAGCAGTACTTC
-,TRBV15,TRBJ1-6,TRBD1,CATSATGTGTNSPLHF,TGTGCCACCAGCGCAACCGGGACAGGGACTAATTCACCCCTCCACTTT
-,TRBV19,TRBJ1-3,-,CASGTGKVTIYF,TGTGCCAGTGGCACAGGGAAGGTCACCATATATTTT
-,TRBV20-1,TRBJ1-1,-,CSARGGLKAFF,TGCAGTGCTAGGGGGGGGTTGAAGGCTTTCTTT
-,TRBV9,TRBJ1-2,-,CASSPGPDYGYTF,TGTGCCAGCAGCCCCGGGCCCGACTATGGCTACACCTTC
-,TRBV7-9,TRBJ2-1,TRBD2,CASRGLAGRSYNEQFF,TGTGCCAGCAGGGGACTAGCGGGAAGGTCCTACAATGAGCAGTTCTTC
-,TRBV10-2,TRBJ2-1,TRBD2,CASSEPWTSGRGNEQFF,TGCGCCAGCAGTGAGCCGTGGACTAGCGGGAGGGGAAATGAGCAGTTCTTC
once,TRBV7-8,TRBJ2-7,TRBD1,CASSLAPGTGLYEQYF,TGTGCCAGCAGCTTAGCCCCCGGGACAGGACTATACGAGCAGTACTTC
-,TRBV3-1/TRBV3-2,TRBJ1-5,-,CASSQGHGGQPQHF,TGTGCCAGCAGCCAAGGTCACGGCGGGCAGCCCCAGCATTTT
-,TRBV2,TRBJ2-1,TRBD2,CASTPRAGGPSEQFF,TGTGCCAGCACCCCTAGGGCGGGGGGGCCCAGTGAGCAGTTCTTC
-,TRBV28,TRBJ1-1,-,CASSSYRVLEAFF,TGTGCCAGCAGTTCCTACAGGGTCCTTGAAGCTTTCTTT
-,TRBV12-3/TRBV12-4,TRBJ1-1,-,CASSPRSTEAFF,TGTGCCAGCAGTCCGAGGTCAACTGAAGCTTTCTTT
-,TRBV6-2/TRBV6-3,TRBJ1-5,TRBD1,CASSWTGAYQPQHF,TGTGCCAGCAGTTGGACAGGGGCGTATCAGCCCCAGCATTTT
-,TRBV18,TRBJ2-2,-,CASSPNTGELFF,TGTGCCAGCTCACCCAACACCGGGGAGCTGTTTTTT
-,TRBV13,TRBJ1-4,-,CASSLEQGLNEKLFF,TGTGCCAGCAGCTTAGAACAGGGCTTAAATGAAAAACTGTTTTTT
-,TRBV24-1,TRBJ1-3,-,CATSDYPPGYTDTIYF,TGTGCCACCAGTGATTACCCCCCCGGGTATACAGACACCATATATTTT
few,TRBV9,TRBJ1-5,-,CASSATGLDQPQHF,TGTGCCAGCAGCGCTACAGGGCTGGATCAGCCCCAGCATTTT
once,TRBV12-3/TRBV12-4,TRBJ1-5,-,CASRVGNQPQHF,TGTGCCAGCAGGGTGGGAAATCAGCCCCAGCATTTT
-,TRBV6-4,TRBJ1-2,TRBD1,CASARTGESEGYTF,TGTGCCAGTGCCCGGACAGGGGAATCAGAGGGCTACACCTTC
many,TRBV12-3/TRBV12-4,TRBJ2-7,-,CASSPYGYEQYF,TGTGCCAGCAGTCCCTACGGCTACGAGCAGTACTTC
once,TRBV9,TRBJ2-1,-,CASSVLGRDAYNEQFF,TGTGCCAGCAGCGTTCTTGGGCGGGACGCCTACAATGAGCAGTTCTTC
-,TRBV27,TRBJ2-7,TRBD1,CASSPLGTGSSEQYF,TGTGCCAGCAGCCCCCTTGGGACAGGATCGTCCGAGCAGTACTTC
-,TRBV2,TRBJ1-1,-,CARSGPQPFF,TGTGCCAGAAGTGGGCCCCAGCCTTTCTTT
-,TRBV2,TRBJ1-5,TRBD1,CASRGTGEVQPQHF,TGTGCCAGCAGAGGAACAGGGGAGGTTCAGCCCCAGCATTTT
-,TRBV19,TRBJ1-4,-,CASKTGAHEKLFF,TGTGCCAGTAAAACCGGGGCCCATGAAAAACTGTTTTTT
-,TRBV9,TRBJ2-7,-,CASSVDNQGGYEQYF,TGTGCCAGCAGCGTAGATAACCAAGGGGGCTACGAGCAGTACTTC